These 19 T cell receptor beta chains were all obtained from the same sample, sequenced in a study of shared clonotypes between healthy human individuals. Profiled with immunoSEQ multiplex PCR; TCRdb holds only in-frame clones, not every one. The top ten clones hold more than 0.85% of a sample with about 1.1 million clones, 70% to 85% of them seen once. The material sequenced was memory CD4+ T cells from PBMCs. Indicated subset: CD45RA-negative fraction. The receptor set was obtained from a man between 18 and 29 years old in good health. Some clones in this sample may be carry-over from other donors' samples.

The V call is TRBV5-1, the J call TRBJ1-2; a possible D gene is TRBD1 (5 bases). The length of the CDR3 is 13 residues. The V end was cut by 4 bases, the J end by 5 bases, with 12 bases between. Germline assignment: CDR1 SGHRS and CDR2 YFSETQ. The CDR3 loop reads CASSLDPGYGYTF. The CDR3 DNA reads TGCGCCAGCAGCCTAGATCCAGGGTATGGCTACACCTTC.

This chain's CDR3 is CASRKETSGTRRTGELFF. The DNA for the CDR3 is TGTGCCAGCAGGAAGGAGACTAGCGGGACACGGAGGACCGGGGAGCTGTTTTTT. The chain has TRBV27 and TRBJ2-2; 11 nucleotides align to TRBD2. V lost 6 bases and J lost 5; bases outside the gene matches: 14. The germline CDR1 and CDR2 sequences are MNHEY and SMNVEV (reference sequence). The CDR3 contains 18 residues.

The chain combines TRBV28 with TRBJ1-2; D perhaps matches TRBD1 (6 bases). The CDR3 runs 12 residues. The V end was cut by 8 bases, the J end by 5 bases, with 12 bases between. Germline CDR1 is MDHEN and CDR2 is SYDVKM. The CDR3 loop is CASRYRDYGYTF. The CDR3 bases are TGTGCCAGCCGCTACAGGGATTATGGCTACACCTTC.

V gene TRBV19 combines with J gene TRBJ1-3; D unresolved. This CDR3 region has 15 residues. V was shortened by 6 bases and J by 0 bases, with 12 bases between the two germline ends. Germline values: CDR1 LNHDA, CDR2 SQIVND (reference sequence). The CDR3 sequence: CASRLSWLSGNTIYF. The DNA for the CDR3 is TGTGCCAGTAGACTATCGTGGCTCTCTGGAAACACCATATATTTT.

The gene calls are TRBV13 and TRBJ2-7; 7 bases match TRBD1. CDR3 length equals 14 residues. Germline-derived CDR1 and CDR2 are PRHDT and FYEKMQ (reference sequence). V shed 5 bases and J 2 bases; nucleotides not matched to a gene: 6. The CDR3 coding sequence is TGTGCCAGCAGCACGACAGGGTTTACCTACGAGCAGTACTTC. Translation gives CASSTTGFTYEQYF.

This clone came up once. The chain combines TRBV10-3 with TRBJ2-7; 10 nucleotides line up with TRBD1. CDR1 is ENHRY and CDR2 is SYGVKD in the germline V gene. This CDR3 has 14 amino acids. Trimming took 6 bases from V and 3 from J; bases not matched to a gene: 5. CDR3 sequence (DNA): TGTGCCATCAGGCCGGGACAGGGGAACTACGAGCAGTACTTC. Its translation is CAIRPGQGNYEQYF.

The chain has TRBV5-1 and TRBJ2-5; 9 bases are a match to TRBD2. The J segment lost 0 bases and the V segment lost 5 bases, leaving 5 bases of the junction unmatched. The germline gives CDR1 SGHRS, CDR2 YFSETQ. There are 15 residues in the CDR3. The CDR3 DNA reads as TGCGCCAGCAGAAGGCTAGCGGGAAACCAAGAGACCCAGTACTTC. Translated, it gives CASRRLAGNQETQYF.

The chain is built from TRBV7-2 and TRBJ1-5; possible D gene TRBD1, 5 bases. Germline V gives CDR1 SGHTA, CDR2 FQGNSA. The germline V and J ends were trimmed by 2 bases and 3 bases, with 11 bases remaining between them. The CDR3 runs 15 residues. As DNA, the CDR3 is TGTGCCAGCAGCTTACTGGGGACTACCAATCAGCCCCAGCATTTT. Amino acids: CASSLLGTTNQPQHF. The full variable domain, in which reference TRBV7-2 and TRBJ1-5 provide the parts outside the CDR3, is GAGVSQSPSNKVTEKGKDVELRCDPISGHTALYWYRQSLGQGLEFLIYFQGNSAPDKSGLPSDRFSAERTGGSVSTLTIQRTQQEDSAVYLCASSLLGTTNQPQHFGDGTRLSIL.

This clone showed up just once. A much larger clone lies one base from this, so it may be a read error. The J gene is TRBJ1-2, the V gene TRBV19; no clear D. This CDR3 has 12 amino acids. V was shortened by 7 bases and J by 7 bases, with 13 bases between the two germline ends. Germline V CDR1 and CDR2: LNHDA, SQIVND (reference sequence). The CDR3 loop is CASTSGRLGYTF. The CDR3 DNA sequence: TGTGCCAGTACCTCGGGCCGTCTTGGCTACACCTTC.

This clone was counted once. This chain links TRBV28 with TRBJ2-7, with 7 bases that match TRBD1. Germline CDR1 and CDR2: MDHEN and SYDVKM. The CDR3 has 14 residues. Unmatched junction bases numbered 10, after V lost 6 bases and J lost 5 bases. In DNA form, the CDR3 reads TGTGCCAGCAGCAAAGTGGGACAGCAAGACGAGCAGTACTTC. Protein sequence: CASSKVGQQDEQYF.

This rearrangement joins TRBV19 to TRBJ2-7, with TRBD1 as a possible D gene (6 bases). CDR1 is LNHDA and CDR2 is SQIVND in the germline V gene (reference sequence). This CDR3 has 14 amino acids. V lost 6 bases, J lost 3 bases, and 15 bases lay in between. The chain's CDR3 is CASSRTGTDYEQYF. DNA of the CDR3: TGTGCCAGTAGCCGTACAGGGACCGACTACGAGCAGTACTTC. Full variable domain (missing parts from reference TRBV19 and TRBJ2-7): DGGITQSPKYLFRKEGQNVTLSCEQNLNHDAMYWYRQDPGQGLRLIYYSQIVNDFQKGDIAEGYSVSREKKESFPLTVTSAQKNPTAFYLCASSRTGTDYEQYFGPGTRLTVT.

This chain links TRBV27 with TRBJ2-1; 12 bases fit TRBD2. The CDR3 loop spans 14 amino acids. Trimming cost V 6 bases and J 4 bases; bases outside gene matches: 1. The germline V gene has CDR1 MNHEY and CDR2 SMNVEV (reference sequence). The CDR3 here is CASSGLAGYNEQFF. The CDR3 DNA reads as TGTGCCAGCAGCGGACTAGCGGGATACAATGAGCAGTTCTTC.

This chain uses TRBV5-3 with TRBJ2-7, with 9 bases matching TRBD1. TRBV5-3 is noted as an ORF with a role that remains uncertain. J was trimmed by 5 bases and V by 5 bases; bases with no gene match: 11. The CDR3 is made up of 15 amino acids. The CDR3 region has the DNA TGTGCCAGAAGTCCTATCCCGACAGGGGGAGACGAGCAGTACTTC. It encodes CARSPIPTGGDEQYF.

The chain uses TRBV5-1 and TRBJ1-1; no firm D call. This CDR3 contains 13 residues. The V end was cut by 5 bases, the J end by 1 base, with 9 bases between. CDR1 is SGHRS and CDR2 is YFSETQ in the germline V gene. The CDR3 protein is CASRNVGNTEAFF. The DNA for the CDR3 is TGCGCCAGCAGGAATGTGGGGAACACTGAAGCTTTCTTT.

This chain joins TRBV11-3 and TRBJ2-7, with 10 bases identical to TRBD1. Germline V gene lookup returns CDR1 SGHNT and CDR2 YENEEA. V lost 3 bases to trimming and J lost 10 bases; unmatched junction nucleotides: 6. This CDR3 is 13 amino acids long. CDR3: CASSLNRQGAQYF. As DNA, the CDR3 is TGTGCCAGCAGCTTGAATCGACAGGGGGCACAGTACTTC.

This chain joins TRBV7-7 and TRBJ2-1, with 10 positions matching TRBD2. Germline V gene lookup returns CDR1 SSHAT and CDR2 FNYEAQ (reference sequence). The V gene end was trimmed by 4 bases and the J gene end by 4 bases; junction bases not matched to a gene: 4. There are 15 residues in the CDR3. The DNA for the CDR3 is TGTGCCAGCAGCTCTCGACTAGCGGGTTACAATGAGCAGTTCTTC. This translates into CASSSRLAGYNEQFF.

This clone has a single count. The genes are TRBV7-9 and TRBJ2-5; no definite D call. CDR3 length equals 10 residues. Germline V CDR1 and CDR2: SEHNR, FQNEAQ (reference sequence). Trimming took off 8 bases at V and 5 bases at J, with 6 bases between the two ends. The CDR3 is CASAEETQYF. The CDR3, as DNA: TGTGCCAGCGCGGAGGAGACCCAGTACTTC.

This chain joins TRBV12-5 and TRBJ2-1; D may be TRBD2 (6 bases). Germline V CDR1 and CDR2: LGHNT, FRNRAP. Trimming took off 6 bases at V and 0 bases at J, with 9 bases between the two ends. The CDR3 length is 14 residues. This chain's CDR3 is CASGAGSSYNEQFF. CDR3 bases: TGTGCTAGTGGGGCGGGGAGCTCCTACAATGAGCAGTTCTTC.

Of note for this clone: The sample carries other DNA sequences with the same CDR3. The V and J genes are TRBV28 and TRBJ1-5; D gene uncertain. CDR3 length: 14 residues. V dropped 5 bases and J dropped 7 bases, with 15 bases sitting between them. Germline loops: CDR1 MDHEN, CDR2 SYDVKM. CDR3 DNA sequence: TGTGCCAGCAGTCCGGACGCGGGCGGACAGCCCCAGCATTTT. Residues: CASSPDAGGQPQHF.